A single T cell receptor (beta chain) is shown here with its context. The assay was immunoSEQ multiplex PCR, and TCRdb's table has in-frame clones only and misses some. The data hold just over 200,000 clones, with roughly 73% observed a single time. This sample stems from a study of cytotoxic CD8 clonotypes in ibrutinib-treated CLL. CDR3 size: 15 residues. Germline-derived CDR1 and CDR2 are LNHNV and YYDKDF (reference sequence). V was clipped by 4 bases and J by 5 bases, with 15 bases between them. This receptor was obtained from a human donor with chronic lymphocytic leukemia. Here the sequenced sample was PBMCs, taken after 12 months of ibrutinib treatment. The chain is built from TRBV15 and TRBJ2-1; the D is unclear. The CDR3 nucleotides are TGTGCCACCAGCACTCCTAGTTTGGGTCACAATGAGCAGTTCTTC. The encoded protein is CATSTPSLGHNEQFF.